This entry concerns a single T cell receptor (beta chain). Its antigen is unknown. The authors distributed each subset's genomic DNA evenly over several immunoSEQ plates. Sequencing was performed with immunoSEQ multiplex PCR; in TCRdb, only in-frame clones are kept and a portion is missing. This sample yields 300,000 to 400,000 clones, of which about 74% are seen a single time; about 9.4% belongs to the top ten. The sample comes from a study of shared clonotypes between healthy human individuals. General study points: In a handful of donors, around 5% of naive CD4 clonotypes appeared in common.

All donors were Caucasian adults living in Nashville, Tennessee. The TCR comes from a man aged 25-40 years in good health. The sample comprised memory CD4+ T cells sorted from blood. This sample's subset: CD45RA-negative fraction.

Written as DNA, the CDR3 is TGCGCCAGCAGTGAGGGGTCGGGGACGCAATACGAGCAGTACTTC. Its protein product is CASSEGSGTQYEQYF. The chain is built from TRBV10-2 and TRBJ2-7, with D perhaps matching TRBD1 or TRBD2 (5 bases each). In germline, CDR1 is WSHSY, CDR2 SAAADI. This CDR3 comprises 15 residues. V was cut by 2 bases and J by 4 bases, with 15 bases left in between.